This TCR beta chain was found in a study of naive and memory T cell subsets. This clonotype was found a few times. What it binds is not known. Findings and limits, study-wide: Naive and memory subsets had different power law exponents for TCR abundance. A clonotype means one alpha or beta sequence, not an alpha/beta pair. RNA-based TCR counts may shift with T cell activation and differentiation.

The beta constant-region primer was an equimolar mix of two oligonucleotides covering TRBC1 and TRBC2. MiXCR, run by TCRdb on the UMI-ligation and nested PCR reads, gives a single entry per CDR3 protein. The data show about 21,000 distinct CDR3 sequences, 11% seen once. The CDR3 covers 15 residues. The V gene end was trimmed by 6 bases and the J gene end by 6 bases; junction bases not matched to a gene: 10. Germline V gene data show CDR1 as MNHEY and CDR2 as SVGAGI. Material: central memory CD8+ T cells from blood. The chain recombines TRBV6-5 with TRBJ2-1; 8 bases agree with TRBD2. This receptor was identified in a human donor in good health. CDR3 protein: CASRPQSGSVNEQFF. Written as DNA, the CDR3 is TGTGCCAGCAGACCACAAAGCGGGAGCGTCAATGAGCAGTTCTTC.